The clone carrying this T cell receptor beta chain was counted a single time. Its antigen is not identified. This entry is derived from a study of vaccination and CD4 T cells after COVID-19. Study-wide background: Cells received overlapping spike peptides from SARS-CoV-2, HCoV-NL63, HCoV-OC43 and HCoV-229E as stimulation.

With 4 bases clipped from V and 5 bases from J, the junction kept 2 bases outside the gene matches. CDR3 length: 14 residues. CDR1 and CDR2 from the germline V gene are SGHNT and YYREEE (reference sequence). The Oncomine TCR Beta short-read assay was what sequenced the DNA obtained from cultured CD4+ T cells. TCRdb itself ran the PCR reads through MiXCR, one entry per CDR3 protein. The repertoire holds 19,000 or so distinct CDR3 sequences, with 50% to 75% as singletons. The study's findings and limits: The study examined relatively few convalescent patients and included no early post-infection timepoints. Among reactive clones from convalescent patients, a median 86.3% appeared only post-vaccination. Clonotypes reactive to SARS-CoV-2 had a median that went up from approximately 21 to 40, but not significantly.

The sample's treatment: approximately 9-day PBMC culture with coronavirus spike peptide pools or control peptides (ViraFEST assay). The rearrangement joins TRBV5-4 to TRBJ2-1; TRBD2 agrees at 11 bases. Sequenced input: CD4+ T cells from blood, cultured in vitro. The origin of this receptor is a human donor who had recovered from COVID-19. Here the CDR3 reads CASSPGLADNEQFF. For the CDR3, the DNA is TGTGCCAGCAGCCCGGGACTAGCGGACAATGAGCAGTTCTTC.